The 14 T cell receptor beta chains in this list originate from one sample, sequenced in a study of blood T cell repertoires in COVID-19. The repertoire was sequenced with immunoSEQ multiplex PCR; TCRdb's copy has only in-frame clones and lacks some. The sample gives 65,000 to 85,000 clones, approximately 78% of which show up once; under 20% is in the top ten. The specimen was peripheral blood. The receptors here all came from a woman between 55 and 75 years old with acute or convalescent COVID-19.

This sequence joins TRBV29-1 and TRBJ2-3; 8 bases agree with TRBD1. J gave up 3 bases and V 5 bases, and 7 bases lay outside the gene matches. The CDR3 has 14 residues. Germline CDR1 reads SQVTM; CDR2 reads ANQGSEA. CDR3 protein: CSVHNRGRTDTQYF. The CDR3 DNA follows: TGCAGCGTTCACAACAGGGGGAGGACAGATACGCAGTATTTT.

The V gene is TRBV11-2, the J gene TRBJ2-2; possibly TRBD2 for D (7 bases). V lost 2 bases, J lost 5 bases, and 24 bases lay in between. CDR3 length equals 19 residues. From germline, CDR1 is SGHAT and CDR2 FQNNGV. The CDR3 sequence: CASSLLPGEGGAETGELFF. CDR3 coding DNA: TGTGCCAGCAGCTTACTTCCCGGGGAGGGGGGGGCCGAAACCGGGGAGCTGTTTTTT.

The CDR3 loop is CASSSRGGQLYNEQFF. The CDR3 DNA reads TGTGCCAGCAGCTCCCGAGGGGGACAGCTTTACAATGAGCAGTTCTTC. The chain carries TRBV7-2 and TRBJ2-1, with TRBD1 matching over 7 bases. Germline lookup yields CDR1 SGHTA and CDR2 FQGNSA. The CDR3 spans 16 residues. V trimming: 4 bases; J trimming: 4 bases; junction bases outside the gene matches: 10.

This clone was counted a single time. The chain employs TRBV15 and TRBJ2-3; the D is unclear. Trimming pared 0 bases from V and 5 bases from J, leaving 12 bases between. The CDR3 sequence is 15 residues long. Germline V gene data show CDR1 as LNHNV and CDR2 as YYDKDF (reference sequence). The CDR3: CATSRDNPTEDTQYF. CDR3 DNA sequence: TGTGCCACCAGCAGAGATAACCCCACAGAAGATACGCAGTATTTT.

The chain joins TRBV6-9 to TRBJ2-7, with TRBD1 matching over 9 bases. The CDR3 is 13 residues long. With V trimmed by 3 bases and J by 6 bases, 3 bases remained unmatched. Germline lookup yields CDR1 MNHGY and CDR2 SVAAGI. The CDR3 region is CASSYPDRGEQYV. The DNA for the CDR3 is TGTGCCAGCAGTTACCCGGACAGGGGCGAGCAGTACGTC.

J is TRBJ2-1 and V is TRBV5-4; TRBD1 aligns across 12 bases. V dropped 4 bases and J dropped 7; count of bases not matched to a gene: 6. In germline, CDR1 is SGHNT, CDR2 YYREEE (reference sequence). The CDR3 covers 15 residues. The CDR3: CASSLGTGGSNEQFF. The CDR3 DNA reads TGTGCCAGCAGCCTGGGGACAGGGGGCTCAAATGAGCAGTTCTTC.

J is TRBJ1-1 and V is TRBV15, with D perhaps matching TRBD1 (5 bases). Germline V gene lookup returns CDR1 LNHNV and CDR2 YYDKDF (reference sequence). This CDR3 comprises 17 residues. Trimming cost V 1 base and J 0 bases, with 15 bases left between them. CDR3 DNA: TGTGCCACCAGCAGAGGGACGGATGGACATTTGAACACTGAAGCTTTCTTT. This encodes CATSRGTDGHLNTEAFF.

This rearrangement joins TRBV9 to TRBJ2-7, with 9 bases identical to TRBD1. The trim removed 2 bases at V and 8 bases at J, leaving 2 bases unmatched. Germline CDR1 is SGDLS and CDR2 is YYNGEE. CDR3 length: 12 residues. CDR3 amino acids: CASSVDRGKQYF. CDR3 nucleotides: TGTGCCAGCAGCGTGGACAGGGGTAAGCAGTACTTC.

This clone was found a few times. V gene TRBV30 combines with J gene TRBJ2-3; D gene uncertain. V gave up 2 bases and J gave up 0 bases, with 9 bases separating them. Per the germline V gene, CDR1 is GTSNPN and CDR2 is SVGIG (reference sequence). The CDR3 contains 14 residues. CDR3 in amino acids: CAWSTPYSTDTQYF. The CDR3 region has the DNA TGTGCCTGGAGTACGCCCTATAGCACAGATACGCAGTATTTT.

The chain links TRBV7-2 to TRBJ2-6; TRBD1 matches 9 bases. CDR1 and CDR2 from the germline V gene are SGHTA and FQGNSA. The CDR3 sequence is 18 residues long. The CDR3 nucleotides are TGTGCAGCTGAGAAAACCGGGACAGGGATCTCTGGGGCCAACGTCCTGACTTTC. Protein sequence: CAAEKTGTGISGANVLTF.

This chain's CDR3 is CASSLVDYGEASGTEAFF. The CDR3 DNA sequence: TGTGCCAGCAGTTTAGTAGATTACGGGGAGGCCTCAGGGACTGAAGCTTTCTTT. The chain recombines TRBV28 with TRBJ1-1, with D possibly being TRBD1 (5 bases). The CDR3 runs 18 residues. Trimming stripped 2 bases from V and 5 bases from J, with 24 bases between. Germline V gene sequence: CDR1 MDHEN, CDR2 SYDVKM. Full variable domain (outside the CDR3, taken from reference TRBV28 and TRBJ1-1): DVKVTQSSRYLVKRTGEKVFLECVQDMDHENMFWYRQDPGLGLRLIYFSYDVKMKEKGDIPEGYSVSREKKERFSLILESASTNQTSMYLCASSLVDYGEASGTEAFFGQGTRLTVV.

This chain joins TRBV19 and TRBJ1-5; 8 positions match TRBD1. CDR1 LNHDA and CDR2 SQIVND come from the germline V gene (reference sequence). The CDR3 is 16 residues long. V was pared by 3 bases and J by 4 bases, with 8 bases of the junction left unmatched. The CDR3: CASSMGRGRPNQPQHF. DNA of the CDR3: TGTGCCAGTAGTATGGGCAGGGGGCGGCCTAATCAGCCCCAGCATTTT.

This chain uses TRBV7-9 with TRBJ1-1; 7 nucleotides line up with TRBD1. This CDR3 comprises 14 residues. Trimming at V came to 5 bases and at J to 11 bases, leaving 14 bases not matched to a gene. Germline V gene lookup returns CDR1 SEHNR and CDR2 FQNEAQ (reference sequence). The DNA for the CDR3 is TGTGCCAGCAGCCAAACGGGGGACAGTCATGTGGCTTTCTTT. This encodes CASSQTGDSHVAFF. Filled out from reference TRBV7-9 and TRBJ1-1, the complete variable domain reads DTGVSQNPRHKITKRGQNVTFRCDPISEHNRLYWYRQTLGQGPEFLTYFQNEAQLEKSRLLSDRFSAERPKGSFSTLEIQRTEQGDSAMYLCASSQTGDSHVAFFGQGTRLTVV.

V and J are TRBV18 and TRBJ2-3, with 13 bases aligning to TRBD2. Germline CDR1 KGHSH, CDR2 LQKENI. CDR3 length equals 15 residues. Trimming at V came to 5 bases and at J to 6 bases, leaving 5 bases not matched to a gene. CDR3 sequence: CASSTTSGGLDTQYF. In DNA form, the CDR3 reads TGTGCCAGCTCAACGACTAGCGGGGGGCTGGATACGCAGTATTTT.